The entry that follows covers one T cell receptor beta chain sequence. Its antigen remains unidentified. Nothing much larger sits one base from this clone, and base qualities are not available. These data belong to a study of cytomegalovirus exposure and HLA in healthy donors (TCRdb year 2017). In the study overall: According to a later analysis, one platform produced both the roughly 120 validation repertoires and the 550 to 800 repertoires of the first cohort. The study aimed to test whether signatures of past pathogen exposure could be identified by cataloging public T cell receptors. Besides the first cohort of 550 to 750 subjects, a separate validation cohort made up of 120 different subjects was used. High-throughput TCR immunosequencing, statistical association of individual TCRs with disease status, and machine learning were combined to predict cytomegalovirus infection status.

What the authors observed across the whole study: Subsequent analysis determined that TCRs grouped into clusters in the first cohort also showed a tendency toward co-occurrence across the 120 validation repertoires, and approximately 94% of cluster scores exceeded 0. Most TCR sequences were observed very rarely across donors, whereas some public TCRs were present in many individuals. The classifier was reported to diagnose cytomegalovirus status with high specificity and sensitivity in both the original cohort and the validation cohort. All 120 or so repertoires were used to score co-occurrence in the validation cohort in a later analysis, because that analysis had no HLA typing for the cohort. It was suggested by the authors that the approach could potentially be generalized to other disease states and immunological phenotypes. Three of the identified cytomegalovirus-associated TCR beta chains were confirmed in vitro to be specific for cytomegalovirus antigens. The study listed 164 TCR beta chains as associated with cytomegalovirus.

The donors were included in the validation cohort of roughly 120 subjects, a group kept apart from the roughly 730-subject first cohort. Library generation was performed with the immunoSEQ multiplex PCR assay. Processing in the source paper ran as follows. To diagnose cytomegalovirus status from the catalog of TCR beta chain sequences, a statistical classification framework was built. Here the immuneACCESS table is served through TCRdb, limited to in-frame sequences with V and J called. Missing clones are a known gap in these copies; in checked studies unresolved V genes cover under half, and the rest lacks a known reason. The D gene and trimming were derived from the DNA, and the V and J assignments and clone size from that table. The sample has fewer than 250,000 clones on record, roughly 85% of them singletons. The top ten clones comprise roughly 5.4% of the sample. The junction shows trimming of 0 bases on V and 1 base on J, plus 16 bases between the germline ends. The CDR3 numbers 18 residues from cysteine through phenylalanine. Only CDR3 DNA is held: 54 bases, read in frame from base 1. The germline V gene specifies SGHRS as CDR1 and YFSETQ as CDR2.

This chain joins TRBV5-1 to TRBJ2-2; the D segment cannot be called with confidence. The sequence was collected from a woman aged 18-29 years in good health and CMV-seronegative. Sequencing was done on a sample of PBMCs. The DNA reads as follows: TGCGCCAGCAGCTTGGCCTATTACTCGGCAGAGAACACCGGGGAGCTGTTTTTT. Translated, it reads CASSLAYYSAENTGELFF.